These T cell receptor beta chains were read from a single sample in a study of blood T cells in healthy people across ages. TCRdb processed the 5' RACE reads anew with MiXCR; each CDR3 protein has one entry. The sample holds roughly 800,000 distinct CDR3 sequences, roughly 25% seen once. These same records also appear under a second study, on T cells of mothers and their children.

Sequencing was performed on blood. Source of these receptors: a boy aged 10-17 years in good health. Each CDR3 is given with its conserved first and last residue. D genes are given only for firm matches. Size values are once, few and many counts, or a class for expanded clones, and some rows have none.

TRBJ1-5	.	few	TRBV12-3/TRBV12-4	TGTGCCAGCAGCTTAAAAGAGGATCAGCCCCAGCATTTT	CASSLKEDQPQHF
TRBJ2-7	.	once	TRBV12-5	TGTGCTAGTGGTTTGACAAGGGCCAGGGACGAGCAGTACTTC	CASGLTRARDEQYF
TRBJ1-1	.	few	TRBV13	TGTGCCAGCAGCTCCGCTCCCGGGCCTGAAGCTTTCTTT	CASSSAPGPEAFF
TRBJ2-3	TRBD2	.	TRBV5-1	TGCGCCAGCAGCTTGCGGGGGGGGACCTACACAGATACGCAGTATTTT	CASSLRGGTYTDTQYF
TRBJ2-2	TRBD1	.	TRBV4-1	TGCGCCAGCAGCCAAGGACAGGGCTTATCGGGAACCGGGGAGCTGTTTTTT	CASSQGQGLSGTGELFF
TRBJ2-1	.	few	TRBV29-1	TGCAGCGTCCGCCCAGCGGGTACGAGGGATGAGCAGTTCTTC	CSVRPAGTRDEQFF
TRBJ2-7	TRBD2	.	TRBV4-2	TGTGCCAGCAGCCTCGGGACCCTTTTCGTTAGCGGGAGTTTCTACGAGCAGTACTTC	CASSLGTLFVSGSFYEQYF
TRBJ2-7	TRBD1	.	TRBV3-1	TGTGCCAGCAGCCTCCCGGGACAGGGGTTCAACGAGCAGTACTTC	CASSLPGQGFNEQYF
TRBJ2-5	.	few	TRBV29-1	TGCAACGTTGAAATACCGAACGGGGAGACCCAGTACTTC	CNVEIPNGETQYF
TRBJ2-5	.	few	TRBV5-1	TGCGCCAGCAGCAACCGGGGGCTTCAAGAGACCCAGTACTTC	CASSNRGLQETQYF
TRBJ2-7	.	few	TRBV19	TGTGCCAGTAGTATGGAGACACATCCCTACGAGCAGTACTTC	CASSMETHPYEQYF
TRBJ2-3	.	few	TRBV4-1	TGCGCCAGCAGCCAAGTAGAAGGCAGGGTAGATACGCAGTATTTT	CASSQVEGRVDTQYF
TRBJ2-7	.	few	TRBV7-2	TGTGCCAGCAGCGTAGAGGACGGGATGACCTACGAGCAGTACTTC	CASSVEDGMTYEQYF
TRBJ2-5	TRBD2	.	TRBV7-3	TGTGCCAGCAGCTGGACTAGCGGGGGGGTTGAGACCCAGTACTTC	CASSWTSGGVETQYF
TRBJ2-2	TRBD2	.	TRBV11-2	TGTGCCAGCAGCCATCCGAGCGGGGGCGGCACCGGGGAGCTGTTTTTT	CASSHPSGGGTGELFF
TRBJ1-4	TRBD1	.	TRBV20-1	TGCAGTGCTAAAGCGGGGACAGGGGGTGAAAAACTGTTTTTT	CSAKAGTGGEKLFF
TRBJ1-1	TRBD1	few	TRBV7-8	TGTGCCAGCAGCTTCCCCGGGACAGGGGCTTTCTTT	CASSFPGTGAFF
TRBJ2-5	TRBD1	few	TRBV20-1	TGCAGTGCTAGCCTACAGGGGTTGCAGACCCAGTACTTC	CSASLQGLQTQYF
TRBJ2-1	.	.	TRBV20-1	TGCAGTGCCCGGTACACCTGGGGTAACAATGAGCAGTTCTTC	CSARYTWGNNEQFF
TRBJ2-7	.	few	TRBV5-1	TGCGCCAGCAGTTTCGGACCATTGTTCTCCTACGAGCAGTACTTC	CASSFGPLFSYEQYF
TRBJ2-7	TRBD2	.	TRBV5-1	TGCGCCAGCAGCTCTGAACTAGCGGGATCCTACGAGCAGTACTTC	CASSSELAGSYEQYF
TRBJ2-1	.	.	TRBV9	TGTGCCAGCAGCGTAGCCTTAGGGGACTACAATGAGCAGTTCTTC	CASSVALGDYNEQFF
TRBJ1-1	.	few	TRBV15	TGTGCCACCAGCGTTATTATCGGAGGGAGGAACACTGAAGCTTTCTTT	CATSVIIGGRNTEAFF
TRBJ2-5	.	.	TRBV27	TGTGCCAGCAGTCTCGACTGGTCCCTGGAGACCCAGTACTTC	CASSLDWSLETQYF
TRBJ2-2	.	.	TRBV7-3	TGTGCCAGCAGCCTGGTTATGGCGGGGGAGCTGTTTTTT	CASSLVMAGELFF
TRBJ2-5	.	few	TRBV27	TGTGCCAGCAGTCCATTTGAGTCAGGGGTAGAGACCCAGTACTTC	CASSPFESGVETQYF